This TCR beta chain emerged from a study of shared clonotypes between healthy human individuals. Study observations and caveats: The represented genetic and exposure-history diversity was limited by the small number of donors.

The table came from immunoSEQ multiplex PCR; TCRdb's copy has only in-frame clones and leaves some out. The data show some 690,000 clones, about nine tenths seen once. The CDR3 has 16 amino acids. V lost 4 bases, J lost 1 base, and 16 bases lay in between. Looked up from germline, CDR1 is MDHEN and CDR2 is SYDVKM. On this clone itself: The target antigen is unknown.

The sample was memory CD8+ T cells from PBMCs. The subset: CD45RO+ cells pooled with CCR7-negative TemRA cells. The clonotype originates from a man younger than 30 in good health. Some clones in this sample may be carry-over from other donors' samples. The gene calls are TRBV28 and TRBJ1-1, with D tentatively TRBD1 (5 bases). CDR3 in amino acids: CASSWLLRATNTEAFF. The CDR3 nucleotides are TGTGCCAGCAGTTGGCTCCTCAGGGCCACGAACACTGAAGCTTTCTTT.